The source of this TCR beta chain is a study of beta chain features in type 1 diabetes. Study as a whole: The patients were much like the healthy donors in age, gender and cell yields.

CDR3 length: 12 residues. V was pared by 8 bases and J by 3 bases, with 13 bases between. Germline-derived CDR1 and CDR2 are GTSNPN and SVGIG (reference sequence). Sequencing targeted expressed TCRB transcripts, as all isolated RNA had been reverse transcribed. The table came from immunoSEQ multiplex PCR; TCRdb's copy has only in-frame clones and leaves some out. Among just over 600,000 clones listed, roughly a sixth were seen once. The sequence was obtained from a man between 18 and 29 years old in good health. The chain couples TRBV30 to TRBJ1-2, with unresolved D. The sequenced sample was naive CD4+ T cells from blood. CDR3 protein: CARRFEDYGYTF. The CDR3 nucleotides are TGTGCCCGACGGTTCGAGGACTATGGCTACACCTTC.